The T cell receptor (beta chain) under discussion was sequenced for a study of glioma-infiltrating T cells after dendritic cell vaccination. Study results and limitations: Few patients contributed both blood and tumor specimens.

Amplification used 60 V beta primers and 13 J beta primers. The protocol was immunoSEQ multiplex PCR, while the TCRdb copy is restricted to in-frame clones and leaves out a portion. The sample includes more than 75,000 clones, under 85% of them seen just once. Time point in this sample: after dendritic cell vaccination, including at tumor progression/relapse. Fresh-frozen tumor tissue and more than two years of survival data were available for all. Note on this clone: Antigen: not known.

Germline lookup yields CDR1 GTSNPN and CDR2 SVGIG (reference sequence). After removal of 8 bases from V and 6 bases from J, the junction contained 7 bases not matched to a gene. This CDR3 comprises 13 residues. The TCR sequence derives from a human donor with glioblastoma. The chain recombines TRBV30 with TRBJ1-4, with TRBD1 matching 9 bases. Specimen: blood, collected after dendritic cell vaccination. This chain's CDR3 is CARVDRGDEKLFF. The DNA for the CDR3 is TGTGCCAGAGTAGACAGGGGGGATGAAAAACTGTTTTTT. The full variable domain, its missing parts supplied by reference TRBV30 and TRBJ1-4, is SQTIHQWPATLVQPVGSPLSLECTVEGTSNPNLYWYRQAAGRGLQLLFYSVGIGQISSEVPQNLSASRPQDRQFILSSKKLLLSDSGFYLCARVDRGDEKLFFGSGTQLSVL.